The 19 T cell receptor beta chains below all came from one sample that was sequenced in a study of T-cell memory formation after mild COVID-19. TCRdb re-derived calls from the 5' RACE reads in MiXCR, one entry per CDR3 protein. The data contain some 100,000 distinct CDR3 sequences, around 10% of them singletons. The sequencing sample was made of PBMCs or a T cell subset sorted from them (not recorded which). These receptors were taken from a young man who had mild COVID-19 (a few samples of this study predate the infection). Cell type and time point are not known.

This clonotype occurred many times. The genes are TRBV12-5 and TRBJ2-4; 8 bases are shared with TRBD1. The CDR3 has 18 amino acids. Germline values: CDR1 LGHNT, CDR2 FRNRAP. The junction had 8 bases not matched to a gene; V was cut back by 1 base and J by 0 bases. The CDR3 protein is CASGLATGQGLAKNIQYF. The CDR3 bases are TGTGCTAGTGGTTTGGCTACAGGACAGGGCCTAGCCAAAAACATTCAGTACTTC.

This clonotype was observed a handful of times. The chain recombines TRBV18 with TRBJ2-5, with no clear D. CDR1 KGHSH and CDR2 LQKENI come from the germline V gene. This CDR3 has 15 amino acids. V lost 5 bases, J lost 3 bases, and 16 bases lay in between. The CDR3 here is CASSATYRWEETQYF. The CDR3 DNA reads TGTGCCAGCTCAGCCACCTACCGTTGGGAAGAGACCCAGTACTTC.

The CDR3 loop is CASSLSRLNTEAFF. The DNA for the CDR3 is TGCGCCAGCAGCTTGTCACGGCTGAACACTGAAGCTTTCTTT. V gene TRBV5-1 combines with J gene TRBJ1-1, with D unresolved. The CDR3 is made up of 14 amino acids. V lost 1 base and J 0 bases, leaving 7 bases between the germline ends. Germline CDR1 and CDR2: SGHRS and YFSETQ.

This clonotype was detected many times. The V gene is TRBV12-3 or TRBV12-4, the J gene TRBJ2-3, with 7 bases aligning to TRBD2. CDR3 length: 14 amino acids. V trimming: 6 bases; J trimming: 5 bases; junction bases outside the gene matches: 8. As DNA, the CDR3 is TGTGCCAGCAGCCGAGGACTAGGGCAAGATACGCAGTATTTT. It yields the protein CASSRGLGQDTQYF.

This sequence joins TRBV7-6 and TRBJ2-5; no clear D. Germline CDR1 reads SGHVS; CDR2 reads FNYEAQ. Deletions cut 4 bases from V and 2 bases from J, with 8 bases between. The CDR3 is made up of 13 amino acids. For the CDR3, the DNA is TGTGCCAGCAGCTCCGGGCTTCAAGAGACCCAGTACTTC. Translated, it gives CASSSGLQETQYF.

This clonotype was found a few times. V and J are TRBV12-5 and TRBJ1-2, with D possibly matching TRBD1 (6 bases). Per germline, CDR1 LGHNT and CDR2 FRNRAP. The CDR3 length is 14 residues. Trimming left V 7 bases short and J 5 bases short, with 17 bases between. The CDR3 DNA is TGTGCTAGTGCCCCTGCGGGGGCCCGGTATGGCTACACCTTC. Its translation: CASAPAGARYGYTF.

The chain links TRBV5-1 to TRBJ2-1; tentative D call: TRBD1 (6 bases). CDR1 is SGHRS, CDR2 YFSETQ, per germline. The CDR3 runs to 13 residues. V dropped 4 bases and J dropped 8 bases, with 13 bases sitting between them. The CDR3 protein is CASSPGHLDEQFF. The CDR3 bases are TGCGCCAGCAGCCCGGGACACCTCGATGAGCAGTTCTTC.

This chain connects TRBV7-9 to TRBJ2-5; 9 nucleotides match TRBD2. With 3 bases clipped from V and 1 base from J, the junction kept 3 bases outside the gene matches. Germline V gene sequence: CDR1 SEHNR, CDR2 FQNEAQ (reference sequence). CDR3 length: 15 amino acids. CDR3: CASSFLAGLQETQYF. The CDR3 coding sequence is TGTGCCAGCAGCTTTCTAGCGGGACTCCAAGAGACCCAGTACTTC. Looking up the rest from reference TRBV7-9 and TRBJ2-5 gives the full variable domain: DTGVSQNPRHKITKRGQNVTFRCDPISEHNRLYWYRQTLGQGPEFLTYFQNEAQLEKSRLLSDRFSAERPKGSFSTLEIQRTEQGDSAMYLCASSFLAGLQETQYFGPGTRLLVL.

This clonotype was seen only a few times. The chain joins TRBV5-6 to TRBJ2-7, with 8 positions matching TRBD2. CDR1 and CDR2 (germline): SGHDT, YYEEEE. V trimming: 3 bases; J trimming: 1 base; junction bases outside the gene matches: 3. CDR3 size: 14 residues. In DNA, the CDR3 is TGTGCCAGCAGCTGGGGGACTAGATCCTACGAGCAGTACTTC. Translated: CASSWGTRSYEQYF.

V is TRBV12-3 or TRBV12-4 and J is TRBJ1-2; D unresolved. Between the trimmed V and J ends, which lost 2 bases and 2 bases, there was a span of 6 bases. The CDR3 spans 13 residues. CDR3 DNA sequence: TGTGCCAGCAGTTTATCGGAAAACTATGGCTACACCTTC. Translating it yields CASSLSENYGYTF.

This clonotype was seen a handful of times. V is TRBV14 and J is TRBJ1-6; D not resolved. V was cut by 1 base and J by 16 bases, with 11 bases left in between. Germline V lookup: CDR1 SGHDN, CDR2 FVKESK. The length of the CDR3 is 12 residues. The CDR3 DNA reads TGTGCCAGCAGCCAAGGCTTACTAAGTCTCCACTTT. Its protein product is CASSQGLLSLHF. The full variable domain, its missing parts supplied by reference TRBV14 and TRBJ1-6, is EAGVTQFPSHSVIEKGQTVTLRCDPISGHDNLYWYRRVMGKEIKFLLHFVKESKQDESGMPNNRFLAERTGGTYSTLKVQPAELEDSGVYFCASSQGLLSLHFGNGTRLTVT.

In this sample, this clonotype turned up a few times. The rearrangement uses TRBV4-1 and TRBJ2-7; TRBD2 matches 7 bases. CDR3 length: 16 residues. Germline lookup yields CDR1 MGHRA and CDR2 YSYEKL. Trimming removed 1 base from V and 6 bases from J; junction bases left unmatched: 12. CDR3 sequence (DNA): TGCGCCAGCAGCCAAGGGATGGGAGCGGGGCCCTCCGAGCAGTACTTC. This gives the protein CASSQGMGAGPSEQYF.

In this sample, this clonotype turned up a few times. CDR3 sequence (DNA): TGCGCCAGCAGTCAGGTGGGTCGCCACGAGCAGTACGTC. Residues: CASSQVGRHEQYV. The chain employs TRBV23-1 and TRBJ2-7, with no clear D. TRBV23-1 is known as an ORF, though its function is uncertain. The CDR3 consists of 13 residues. Trimming shortened V by 3 bases and J by 5 bases, and 11 bases separated the two germline ends.

This clonotype was seen more than once but under ten times. DNA for the CDR3: TGTGCCAGCAGCCCGAGCTTGGCCCCCTGGAGCACTGAAGCTTTCTTT. Amino acid sequence: CASSPSLAPWSTEAFF. This sequence joins TRBV7-3 and TRBJ1-1; no clear D. The length of the CDR3 is 16 residues. Between the trimmed V and J ends, which lost 5 bases and 4 bases, there was a span of 20 bases. Germline V lookup: CDR1 SGHTA, CDR2 FQGTGA.

At least ten counts were recorded for this clonotype. The genes are TRBV5-1 and TRBJ2-2; D not certain. CDR1 SGHRS and CDR2 YFSETQ come from the germline V gene. This CDR3 region has 15 residues. V was clipped by 6 bases and J by 2 bases, with 14 bases between them. The CDR3 sequence is CASTYRAYNTGELFF. The CDR3, as DNA: TGCGCCAGCACGTACAGAGCTTACAACACCGGGGAGCTGTTTTTT.

A few counts support this clonotype. The chain employs TRBV4-3 and TRBJ1-2; 7 bases map to TRBD1. Looked up from germline, CDR1 is LGHNA and CDR2 is YSLEER. The trim removed 2 bases at V and 4 bases at J, leaving 4 bases unmatched. This CDR3 region has 14 residues. This CDR3 is CASSQPDRSYGYTF. In DNA, the CDR3 is TGCGCCAGCAGCCAACCGGACAGGAGCTATGGCTACACCTTC.

This clonotype has a handful of counts. This sequence joins TRBV4-1 and TRBJ1-2; no clear D gene. Germline V gene data show CDR1 as MGHRA and CDR2 as YSYEKL. The CDR3 spans 16 residues. V lost 4 bases, J lost 7 bases, and 22 bases lay in between. Written as DNA, the CDR3 is TGCGCCAGCAGCCCTCGCTTTTTGGCACCCTACAGTGGCTACACCTTC. Protein sequence: CASSPRFLAPYSGYTF.

This clonotype has just a few counts. V gene TRBV6-2 or TRBV6-3 combines with J gene TRBJ2-1; D is possibly TRBD2 (7 bases). Germline CDR1 and CDR2: MNHEY and SVGEGT. This CDR3 has 14 residues. V shed 9 bases and J shed 8 bases, with 20 bases lying between them. CDR3: CASTVGGPVDEQFF. For the CDR3, the DNA is TGTGCCAGTACCGTCGGGGGGCCGGTGGATGAGCAGTTCTTC.

This clonotype was picked up a small number of times. V gene TRBV12-3 or TRBV12-4 combines with J gene TRBJ1-6, with a tentative D call TRBD1 (6 bases). Trimming took off 5 bases at V and 3 bases at J, with 11 bases between the two ends. There are 15 residues in the CDR3. CDR3 in amino acids: CASSPGTRYNSPLHF. In DNA form, the CDR3 reads TGTGCCAGCAGTCCGGGGACACGCTATAATTCACCCCTCCACTTT.